The T cell receptor beta chain under discussion was sequenced for a study of blood T cell repertoires in COVID-19. For the study at large: Material from acute and convalescent COVID-19 was sourced from the United States, Italy and Spain. In each case, the material was cDNA or gDNA derived from T cells, B-cell-depleted T cells, or PBMCs.

Here immunoSEQ multiplex PCR was the method, and the copy in TCRdb shows in-frame clones only, minus some. The sample yields about 150,000 clones, approximately 90% seen once. The germline V and J ends were trimmed by 2 bases and 1 base, with 21 bases remaining between them. CDR1 KGHSH and CDR2 LQKENI come from the germline V gene. The CDR3 runs 18 residues. This clone was counted only a few times. The chain couples TRBV18 to TRBJ2-7; TRBD2 is a possible D gene (5 bases). The origin of this receptor is a woman aged 50 to 60 with active or convalescent COVID-19. Sequencing was done on a sample of peripheral blood. CDR3 nucleotides: TGTGCCAGCTCACCATGGCTCAACCACGGACTCCCTTCCTACGAGCAGTACTTC. It is translated as CASSPWLNHGLPSYEQYF.